The rows below give T cell receptor beta chains drawn from one sample of a study of shared clonotypes between healthy human individuals. Here immunoSEQ multiplex PCR was the method, and the copy in TCRdb shows in-frame clones only, minus some. The sample carries around 2.3 million clones, approximately 94% recorded once. The sequenced material came from naive CD4+ T cells sorted from blood. The receptors come from a man younger than 35 in good health. Each CDR3 is given with its conserved first and last residue. Fields, in order: V gene, D gene, J gene, clone size, CDR3 DNA, CDR3 protein. A D gene is named only where the DNA matches it firmly. Size is stated for part of the rows, as once, few or many counts, or as a class when the clone is expanded.

TRBV5-1	NA	TRBJ1-2	NA	TGCGCCAGCAGCTTGGAAGGGGCTGACTATGGCTACACCTTC	CASSLEGADYGYTF
TRBV6-1	TRBD2	TRBJ2-5	NA	TGTGCCAGCAGCCGGACTAGCGGAAACCAAGAGACCCAGTACTTC	CASSRTSGNQETQYF
TRBV29-1	NA	TRBJ2-2	NA	TGCAGCGTTGTGGGGCTAAACACCGGGGAGCTGTTTTTT	CSVVGLNTGELFF
TRBV2	NA	TRBJ1-6	NA	TGTGCCAGCAGTGCGGACAGTTTGTCACCCCTCCACTTT	CASSADSLSPLHF
TRBV4-3	NA	TRBJ2-7	few	TGCGCCAGCAGCCAAGAGGCGGGAATCCACGAGCAGTACTTC	CASSQEAGIHEQYF
TRBV28	TRBD2	TRBJ2-4	NA	TGTGCCAGCAGCACGGGGGGACCCGCTCTAGCCAAAAACATTCAGTACTTC	CASSTGGPALAKNIQYF
TRBV18	TRBD1	TRBJ1-6	once	TGTGCCAGCTCACACAGGGGACAGGGTGGCTCACCCCTCCACTTT	CASSHRGQGGSPLHF
TRBV7-9	NA	TRBJ1-6	NA	TGTGCCAGCAGCGGCAGAGACGGATATTCACCCCTCCACTTT	CASSGRDGYSPLHF
TRBV12-5	TRBD2	TRBJ2-7	NA	TGTGCTAGTGGTTTGGTAGGTCTAGCGGGAGGGCCGAAGTACGAGCAGTACTTC	CASGLVGLAGGPKYEQYF
TRBV19	NA	TRBJ1-5	NA	TGTGCCAGTACTACAGGGAACAGGGTCAATCAGCCCCAGCATTTT	CASTTGNRVNQPQHF
TRBV6-1	TRBD2	TRBJ2-5	NA	TGTGCCAGCAGTGAACCCCCGGGAGGGACCCAGTACTTC	CASSEPPGGTQYF
TRBV7-2	NA	TRBJ1-5	NA	TGTGCCAGCAGCCCCTATGATCAGCCCCAGCATTTT	CASSPYDQPQHF
TRBV4-3	NA	TRBJ2-5	NA	TGCGCCAGCAGCCAAGGTGCCGGCCAAGAGACCCAGTACTTC	CASSQGAGQETQYF
TRBV10-2	TRBD1	TRBJ1-1	NA	TGCGCCAGCACCCCTCTAGTTGGACAGGGAGAGTCTTTCTTT	CASTPLVGQGESFF
TRBV4-1	NA	TRBJ2-5	NA	TGCGCCAGCAGCCAAAAGTTGGGACCCCCTCAAGAGACCCAGTACTTC	CASSQKLGPPQETQYF
TRBV12-1	NA	TRBJ2-1	NA	TGTGCCAGCAGCCCCGACGGAGGGGGGACCTACAATGAGCAGTTCTTC	CASSPDGGGTYNEQFF
TRBV27	NA	TRBJ1-6	NA	TGTGCCAGCAGTGCGGGACGCGGGAATTCACCCCTCCACTTT	CASSAGRGNSPLHF
TRBV6-1	TRBD2	TRBJ2-1	NA	TGTGCCAGCAGTGTGACTAGCGGGGTCTACAATGAGCAGTTCTTC	CASSVTSGVYNEQFF
TRBV6-6	NA	TRBJ1-1	once	TGTGCCAGCGGGACCTACACTGAAGCTTTCTTT	CASGTYTEAFF
TRBV22-1	NA	TRBJ2-1	NA	TGTCCTGGGAGCGCGTGGACAGGAAAGCTATACAATGAGCAGTTCTTC	CPGSAWTGKLYNEQFF
TRBV5-1	TRBD1	TRBJ2-7	NA	TGCGCCAGCAGCCCGGGACAGGCAACGGGCGAGCAGTACTTC	CASSPGQATGEQYF
TRBV5-6	TRBD1	TRBJ2-1	NA	TGTGCCAGCAGCCTCTACAGGGGGAGTTCTGCCCTCAATGAGCAGTTCTTC	CASSLYRGSSALNEQFF
TRBV6-5	NA	TRBJ2-2	once	TGTGCCAGCGGATGGAGGCAGAACACCGGGGAGCTGTTTTTT	CASGWRQNTGELFF
TRBV5-1	NA	TRBJ2-7	once	TGCGCCAGCAGCCTCTGGGGGCCGGACGAGCAGTACTTC	CASSLWGPDEQYF
TRBV2	NA	TRBJ2-1	NA	TGTGCCAGCAGTGAGGGGCCGAGCTCCTACAATGAGCAGTTCTTC	CASSEGPSSYNEQFF
TRBV30	TRBD1	TRBJ1-2	once	TGTGCCTGGACGAAGACAGGGGCTCCTAACTATGGCTACACCTTC	CAWTKTGAPNYGYTF
TRBV5-1	TRBD1	TRBJ1-1	NA	TGCGCCAGCAGTCTTGGGACAGGGGGAAGCACTGAAGCTTTCTTT	CASSLGTGGSTEAFF
TRBV5-1	TRBD1	TRBJ2-3	few	TGCGCCAGCAGCCTGACAGGGGTTGTAGATACGCAGTATTTT	CASSLTGVVDTQYF
TRBV5-1	TRBD2	TRBJ2-2	NA	TGCGCCAGCAGCTCGCTAGCGGGCGGGGAGCTGTTTTTT	CASSSLAGGELFF
TRBV10-3	TRBD1	TRBJ2-7	once	TGTGCCATCACCCAGGGGGCGGGAAACGAGCAGTACTTC	CAITQGAGNEQYF
TRBV11-3	TRBD2	TRBJ2-1	NA	TGTGCCAGCAGCTTAGGGACTAGCGGTCCTTACAATGAGCAGTTCTTC	CASSLGTSGPYNEQFF
TRBV7-2	NA	TRBJ2-4	NA	TGTGCCAGCAGCTTAGGCGGACTCGAGGGGGACATTCAGTACTTC	CASSLGGLEGDIQYF
TRBV28	NA	TRBJ2-1	NA	TGTGCCAGCAGTCACCGGGACAAAGACAATGAGCAGTTCTTC	CASSHRDKDNEQFF
TRBV7-6	NA	TRBJ2-5	NA	TGTGCCAGCAGCTCGGAATACTACAGCGGCGACCAGTACTTC	CASSSEYYSGDQYF
TRBV7-2	NA	TRBJ2-7	once	TGTGCCAGCAGCTTAGGTTCCTGGGAGGCCGAGCAGTACTTC	CASSLGSWEAEQYF